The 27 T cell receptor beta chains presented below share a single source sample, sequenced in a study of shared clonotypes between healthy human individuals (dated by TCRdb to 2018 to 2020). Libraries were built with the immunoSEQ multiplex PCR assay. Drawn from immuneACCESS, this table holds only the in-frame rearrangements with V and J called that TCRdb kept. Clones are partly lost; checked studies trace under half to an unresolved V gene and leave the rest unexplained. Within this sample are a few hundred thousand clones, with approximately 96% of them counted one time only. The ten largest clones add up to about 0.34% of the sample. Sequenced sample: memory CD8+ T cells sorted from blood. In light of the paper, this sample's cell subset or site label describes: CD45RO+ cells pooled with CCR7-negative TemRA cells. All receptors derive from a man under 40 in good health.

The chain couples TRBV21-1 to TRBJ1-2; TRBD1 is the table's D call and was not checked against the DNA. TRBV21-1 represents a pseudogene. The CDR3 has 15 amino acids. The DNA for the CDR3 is TGTGCCAGCAGCAAAGAAGCGGGACAGGGTTATGGCTACACCTTC. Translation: CASSKEAGQGYGYTF.

This CDR3 reads CAISESKGNTQYF. CDR3 bases: TGTGCCATCAGTGAGTCCAAGGGCAATACGCAGTATTTT. This chain uses TRBV10-3 with TRBJ2-3; no definite D call. Trimming shortened V by 0 bases and J by 7 bases, and 8 bases separated the two germline ends. Per germline, CDR1 ENHRY and CDR2 SYGVKD. The CDR3 is made up of 13 amino acids.

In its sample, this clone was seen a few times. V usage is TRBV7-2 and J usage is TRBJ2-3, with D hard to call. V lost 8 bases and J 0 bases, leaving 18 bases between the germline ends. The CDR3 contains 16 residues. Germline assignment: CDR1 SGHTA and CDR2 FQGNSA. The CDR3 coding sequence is TGTGCCAGCCGAAAACTGACGGGTTCTAGCACAGATACGCAGTATTTT. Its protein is CASRKLTGSSTDTQYF.

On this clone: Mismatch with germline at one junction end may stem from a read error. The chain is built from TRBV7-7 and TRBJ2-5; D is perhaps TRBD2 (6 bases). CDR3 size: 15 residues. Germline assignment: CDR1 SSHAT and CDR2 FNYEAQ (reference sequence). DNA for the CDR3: TGTGCTAGCAGCTTATTGGGCGGGGCTCAAGAGACCCAGTACTTC. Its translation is CASSLLGGAQETQYF.

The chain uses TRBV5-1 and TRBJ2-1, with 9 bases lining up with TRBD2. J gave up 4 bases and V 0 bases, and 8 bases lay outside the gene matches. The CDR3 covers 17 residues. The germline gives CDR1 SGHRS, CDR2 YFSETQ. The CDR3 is CASSLGREGLYYNEQFF. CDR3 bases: TGCGCCAGCAGCTTGGGGCGGGAGGGCCTTTATTACAATGAGCAGTTCTTC.

This chain's CDR3 is CASSLAEGARTEAFF. CDR3 bases: TGTGCCAGCAGCTTAGCGGAGGGGGCGCGGACTGAAGCTTTCTTT. This sequence joins TRBV7-9 and TRBJ1-1, with 7 nucleotides matching TRBD1. The V gene's germline CDR1 is SEHNR and CDR2 FQNEAQ (reference sequence). Germline trimming cut 0 bases from V and 5 bases from J; bases unmatched to any gene: 6. CDR3 length: 15 amino acids.

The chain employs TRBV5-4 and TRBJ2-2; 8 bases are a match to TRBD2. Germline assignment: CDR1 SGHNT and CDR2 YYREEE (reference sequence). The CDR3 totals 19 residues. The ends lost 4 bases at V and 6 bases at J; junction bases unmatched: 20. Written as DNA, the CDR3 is TGTGCCAGCAGCCCAAGCCAGCAGCTTGGTACTAGCGGTGCCGGGGAGCTGTTTTTT. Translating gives CASSPSQQLGTSGAGELFF.

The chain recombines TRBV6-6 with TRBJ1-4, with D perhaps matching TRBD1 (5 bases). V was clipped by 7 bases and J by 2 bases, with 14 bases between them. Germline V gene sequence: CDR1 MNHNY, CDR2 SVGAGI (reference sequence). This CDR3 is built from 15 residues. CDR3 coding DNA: TGTGCCAGCACCTCGCGGGGGGGGACTAATGAAAAACTGTTTTTT. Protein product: CASTSRGGTNEKLFF.

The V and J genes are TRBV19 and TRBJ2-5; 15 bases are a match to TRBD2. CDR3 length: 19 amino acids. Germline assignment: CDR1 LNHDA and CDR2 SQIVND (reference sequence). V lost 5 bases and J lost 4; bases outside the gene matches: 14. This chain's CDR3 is CASSPRGRTGLAGGETQYF. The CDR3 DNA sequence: TGTGCCAGTAGTCCCCGGGGAAGGACGGGACTAGCGGGAGGAGAGACCCAGTACTTC.

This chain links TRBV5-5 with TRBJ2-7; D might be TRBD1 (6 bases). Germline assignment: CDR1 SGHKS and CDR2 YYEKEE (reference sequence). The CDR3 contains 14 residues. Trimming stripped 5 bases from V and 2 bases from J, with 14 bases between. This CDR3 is CASSLETGTYEQYF. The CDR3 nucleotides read TGTGCCAGCAGTTTAGAGACAGGTACCTACGAGCAGTACTTC.

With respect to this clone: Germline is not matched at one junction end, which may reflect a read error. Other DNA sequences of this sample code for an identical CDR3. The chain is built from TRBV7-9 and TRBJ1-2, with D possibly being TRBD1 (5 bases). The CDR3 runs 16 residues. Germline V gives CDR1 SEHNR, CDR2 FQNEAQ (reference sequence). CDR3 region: CASSLGQGGAWNGYTF. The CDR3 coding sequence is TGCGCCAGCAGCTTAGGGCAGGGCGGCGCCTGGAATGGCTACACCTTC.

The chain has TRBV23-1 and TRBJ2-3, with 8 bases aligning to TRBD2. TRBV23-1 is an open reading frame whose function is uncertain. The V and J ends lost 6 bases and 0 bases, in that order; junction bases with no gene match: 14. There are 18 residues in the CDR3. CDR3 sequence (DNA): TGCGCCAGCAGACGAGGGGCTAGCGGGCCCACTAGCACAGATACGCAGTATTTT. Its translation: CASRRGASGPTSTDTQYF.

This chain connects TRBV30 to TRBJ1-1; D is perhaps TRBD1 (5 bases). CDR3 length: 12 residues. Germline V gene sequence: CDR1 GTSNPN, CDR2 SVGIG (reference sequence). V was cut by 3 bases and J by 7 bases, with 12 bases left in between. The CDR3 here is CAWSPGVIEAFF. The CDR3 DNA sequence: TGTGCCTGGAGCCCGGGGGTGATTGAAGCTTTCTTT.

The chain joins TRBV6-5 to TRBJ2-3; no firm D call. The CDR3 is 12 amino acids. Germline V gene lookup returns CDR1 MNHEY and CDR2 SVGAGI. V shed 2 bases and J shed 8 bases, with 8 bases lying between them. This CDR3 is CASSYVRTTQYF. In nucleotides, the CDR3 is TGTGCCAGCAGTTACGTGAGGACTACGCAGTATTTT.

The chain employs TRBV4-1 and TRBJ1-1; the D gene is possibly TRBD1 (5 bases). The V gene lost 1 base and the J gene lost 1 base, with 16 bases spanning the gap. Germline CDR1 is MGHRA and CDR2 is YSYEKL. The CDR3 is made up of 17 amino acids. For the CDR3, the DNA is TGCGCCAGCAGCCAAGTCGAAAAGGGACGGCAGAACACTGAAGCTTTCTTT. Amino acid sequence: CASSQVEKGRQNTEAFF.

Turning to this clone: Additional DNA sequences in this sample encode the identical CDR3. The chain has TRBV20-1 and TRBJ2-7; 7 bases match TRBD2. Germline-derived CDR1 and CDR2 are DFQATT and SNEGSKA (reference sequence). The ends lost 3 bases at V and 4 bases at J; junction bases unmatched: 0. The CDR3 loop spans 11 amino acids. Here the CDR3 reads CSASGRYEQYF. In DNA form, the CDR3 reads TGCAGTGCTAGCGGGAGGTACGAGCAGTACTTC.

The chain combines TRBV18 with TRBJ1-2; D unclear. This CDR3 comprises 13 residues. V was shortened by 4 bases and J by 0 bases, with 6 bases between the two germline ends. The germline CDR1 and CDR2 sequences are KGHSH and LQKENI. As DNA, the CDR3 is TGTGCCAGCTCACTGTCAGCTAACTATGGCTACACCTTC. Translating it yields CASSLSANYGYTF.

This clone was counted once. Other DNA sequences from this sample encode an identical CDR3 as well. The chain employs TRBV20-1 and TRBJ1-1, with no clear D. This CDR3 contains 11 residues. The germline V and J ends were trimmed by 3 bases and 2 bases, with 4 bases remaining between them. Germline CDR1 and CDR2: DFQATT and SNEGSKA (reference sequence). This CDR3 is CSARDNTEAFF. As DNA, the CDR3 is TGCAGTGCTAGGGACAACACTGAAGCTTTCTTT.

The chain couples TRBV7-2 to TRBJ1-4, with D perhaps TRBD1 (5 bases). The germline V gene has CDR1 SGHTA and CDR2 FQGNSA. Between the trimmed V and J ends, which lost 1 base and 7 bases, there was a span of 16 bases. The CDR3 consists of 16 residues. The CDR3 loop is CASSLVGSREGEKLFF. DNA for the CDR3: TGTGCCAGCAGCTTAGTGGGGAGCAGGGAGGGTGAAAAACTGTTTTTT.

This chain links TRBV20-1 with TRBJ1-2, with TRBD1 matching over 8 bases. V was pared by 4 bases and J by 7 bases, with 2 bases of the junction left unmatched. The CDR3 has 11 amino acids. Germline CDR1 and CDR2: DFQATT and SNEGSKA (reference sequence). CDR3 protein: CSANRGSGYTF. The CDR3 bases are TGCAGTGCTAACAGGGGGTCTGGCTACACCTTC.

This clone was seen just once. The CDR3 here is CATSVNQGGETQYF. CDR3 DNA: TGTGCCACCAGCGTCAACCAGGGAGGAGAGACCCAGTACTTC. This chain connects TRBV15 to TRBJ2-5; a weak D match, TRBD2 (6 bases). Germline V gene sequence: CDR1 LNHNV, CDR2 YYDKDF (reference sequence). The CDR3 contains 14 residues. V shed 5 bases and J shed 4 bases, with 14 bases lying between them.

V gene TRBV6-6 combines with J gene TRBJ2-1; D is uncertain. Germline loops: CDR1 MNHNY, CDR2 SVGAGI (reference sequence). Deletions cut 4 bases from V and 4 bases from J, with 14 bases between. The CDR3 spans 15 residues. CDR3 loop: CASSLSPPSYNEQFF. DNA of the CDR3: TGTGCCAGCAGTTTGAGTCCACCCTCTTACAATGAGCAGTTCTTC.

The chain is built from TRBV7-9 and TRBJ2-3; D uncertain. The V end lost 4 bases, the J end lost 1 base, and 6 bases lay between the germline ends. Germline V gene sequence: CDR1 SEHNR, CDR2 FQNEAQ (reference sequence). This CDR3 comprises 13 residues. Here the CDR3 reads CASSSSRTDTQYF. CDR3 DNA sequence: TGTGCCAGCAGCTCTAGTCGCACAGATACGCAGTATTTT.

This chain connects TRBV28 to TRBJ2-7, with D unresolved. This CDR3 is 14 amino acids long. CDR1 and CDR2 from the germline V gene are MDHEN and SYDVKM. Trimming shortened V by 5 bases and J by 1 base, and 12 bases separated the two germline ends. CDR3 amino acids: CASSPPSRSYEQYF. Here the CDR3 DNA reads TGTGCCAGCAGTCCCCCTTCTCGGTCCTACGAGCAGTACTTC.

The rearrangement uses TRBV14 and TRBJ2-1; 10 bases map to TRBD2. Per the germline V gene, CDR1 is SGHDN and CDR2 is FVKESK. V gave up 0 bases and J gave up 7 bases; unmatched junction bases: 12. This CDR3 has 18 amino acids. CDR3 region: CASSQDISASGSRNEQFF. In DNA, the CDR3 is TGTGCCAGCAGCCAAGATATCTCGGCTAGCGGGAGTCGGAATGAGCAGTTCTTC.

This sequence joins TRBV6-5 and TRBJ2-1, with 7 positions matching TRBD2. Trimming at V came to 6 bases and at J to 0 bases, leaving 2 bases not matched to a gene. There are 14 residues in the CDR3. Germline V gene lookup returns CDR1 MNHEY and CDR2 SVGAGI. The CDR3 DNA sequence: TGTGCCAGCAGACTAGCGCGCTCCTACAATGAGCAGTTCTTC. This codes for CASRLARSYNEQFF.

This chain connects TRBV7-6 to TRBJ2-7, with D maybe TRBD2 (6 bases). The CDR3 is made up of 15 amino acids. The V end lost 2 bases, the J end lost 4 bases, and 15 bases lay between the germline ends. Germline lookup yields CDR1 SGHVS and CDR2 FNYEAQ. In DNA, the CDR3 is TGTGCCAGCAGCTTATCGGCCGGAGGGTATTACGAGCAGTACTTC. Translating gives CASSLSAGGYYEQYF.